Sequencing of this TCR beta chain was carried out in a study of cytomegalovirus exposure and HLA in healthy donors. General study points: Relative to equally common others, HLA-associated TCR beta chains showed greater clonal expansion in a later analysis. By a later analysis, the bulk of CMV-associated TCR beta chains appeared HLA-restricted.

The CDR3 has 15 residues. Germline V gene lookup returns CDR1 MNHNS and CDR2 SASEGT. V was pared by 10 bases and J by 1 base, with 18 bases between. The PCR used 60 Vbeta and 13 Jbeta primers. Profiled with immunoSEQ multiplex PCR; TCRdb holds only in-frame clones, not every one. The profile shows about 130,000 clones, less than 80% of them singletons. About this clone: Its antigen remains unidentified.

The sequence derives from a man aged 25 to 40 in good health and CMV-seronegative. This rearrangement joins TRBV6-1 to TRBJ2-3; maybe TRBD2 (7 bases). Specimen: PBMCs. The chain's CDR3 is CAIHPGGLGTDTQYF. In DNA form, the CDR3 reads TGTGCCATCCACCCCGGGGGGCTCGGCACAGATACGCAGTATTTT.